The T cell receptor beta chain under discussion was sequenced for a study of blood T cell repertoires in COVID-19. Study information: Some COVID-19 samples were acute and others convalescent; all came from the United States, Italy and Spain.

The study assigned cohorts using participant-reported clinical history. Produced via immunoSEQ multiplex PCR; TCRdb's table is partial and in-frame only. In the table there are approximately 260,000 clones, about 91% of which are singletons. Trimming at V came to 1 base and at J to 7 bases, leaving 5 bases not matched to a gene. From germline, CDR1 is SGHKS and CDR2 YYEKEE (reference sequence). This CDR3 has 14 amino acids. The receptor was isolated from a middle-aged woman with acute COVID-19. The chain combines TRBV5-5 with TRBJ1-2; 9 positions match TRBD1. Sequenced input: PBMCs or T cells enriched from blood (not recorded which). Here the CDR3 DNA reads TGTGCCAGCAGCTTGTTACAGGGGGCAGGTGGCTACACCTTC. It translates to CASSLLQGAGGYTF.